Shown below are 32 T cell receptor beta chains from a single sample sequenced in a study of T cell responses to AZD1222 COVID-19 vaccine. The data were produced by immunoSEQ multiplex PCR, yet TCRdb's version contains in-frame clones alone and is incomplete. The table lists approximately 110,000 clones, just under 90% of them singletons. Sequencing was performed on peripheral blood, taken on day 0 of AZD1222 vaccination. These TCRs come from an adult in good health.

This sequence joins TRBV6-5 and TRBJ1-5, with D uncertain. The CDR3 length is 15 residues. The ends were cut back, 4 bases at V and 0 bases at J, with 10 bases in the middle. CDR1 and CDR2 from the germline V gene are MNHEY and SVGAGI. DNA of the CDR3: TGTGCCAGCAGTTCCCAGCCCAATAGCAATCAGCCCCAGCATTTT. This sequence encodes CASSSQPNSNQPQHF.

This sequence joins TRBV27 and TRBJ1-1; D uncertain. CDR3 size: 13 residues. Germline-derived CDR1 and CDR2 are MNHEY and SMNVEV (reference sequence). The V end lost 7 bases, the J end lost 3 bases, and 12 bases lay between the germline ends. CDR3 loop: CASNGPLDTEAFF. CDR3 DNA: TGTGCCAGCAACGGCCCCTTGGACACTGAAGCTTTCTTT.

The V and J genes are TRBV6-4 and TRBJ2-1; TRBD2 agrees at 12 bases. Germline CDR1 MRHNA, CDR2 SNTAGT. The CDR3 spans 20 residues. V shed 2 bases and J 3 bases; nucleotides not matched to a gene: 14. This CDR3 is CASSDPGLAGRSGFYNEQFF. In nucleotides, the CDR3 is TGTGCCAGCAGTGACCCCGGACTAGCGGGGAGATCGGGATTCTACAATGAGCAGTTCTTC.

Of note for this clone: The identical CDR3 is also encoded by other nucleotide sequences in the sample. The chain is built from TRBV27 and TRBJ2-1, with D perhaps matching TRBD1 (6 bases). Germline assignment: CDR1 MNHEY and CDR2 SMNVEV (reference sequence). Trimming removed 0 bases at V and 7 bases at J, with 10 bases between. The CDR3 runs to 14 residues. The CDR3 nucleotides read TGTGCCAGCAGTTTATCAGGCAGGGGTAATGAGCAGTTCTTC. This sequence encodes CASSLSGRGNEQFF.

J is TRBJ2-3 and V is TRBV10-2; TRBD1 agrees at 8 bases. Unmatched junction bases numbered 7, after V lost 6 bases and J lost 5 bases. This CDR3 has 14 amino acids. Germline V gene lookup returns CDR1 WSHSY and CDR2 SAAADI. CDR3 DNA: TGCGCCAGCAGGCAAGCAGGGGGCATAGATACGCAGTATTTT. Residues: CASRQAGGIDTQYF.

The chain employs TRBV19 and TRBJ2-1, with 13 bases aligning to TRBD2. Germline CDR1 and CDR2: LNHDA and SQIVND (reference sequence). Losses at the gene ends were 3 bases for V and 8 bases for J; bases not matched to a gene: 10. The CDR3 contains 17 residues. DNA for the CDR3: TGTGCCAGTAGTATGAAGACTAGCGGGAGGAAGGGCGATGAGCAGTTCTTC. Amino acid sequence: CASSMKTSGRKGDEQFF.

This clone was counted once. V and J are TRBV14 and TRBJ1-4; unclear D gene. The CDR3 has 15 amino acids. Germline V gene sequence: CDR1 SGHDN, CDR2 FVKESK. V was clipped by 0 bases and J by 0 bases, with 5 bases between them. The DNA of the CDR3 is TGTGCCAGCAGCCAAGATCCAGCAACTAATGAAAAACTGTTTTTT. Translated, it gives CASSQDPATNEKLFF.

This chain uses TRBV5-4 with TRBJ1-3; the D is unclear. V lost 4 bases, J lost 0 bases, and 8 bases lay in between. The CDR3 is 14 residues long. Germline lookup yields CDR1 SGHNT and CDR2 YYREEE (reference sequence). CDR3: CASSRGTSGNTIYF. CDR3 nucleotide sequence: TGTGCCAGCAGCCGTGGCACCTCTGGAAACACCATATATTTT.

V and J are TRBV19 and TRBJ2-1, with D perhaps being TRBD1 or TRBD2 (5 bases each). V was cut by 0 bases and J by 4 bases, with 10 bases left in between. This CDR3 contains 15 residues. Per the germline V gene, CDR1 is LNHDA and CDR2 is SQIVND (reference sequence). DNA for the CDR3: TGTGCCAGTAGTATAGAGGGGGTACCGTACAATGAGCAGTTCTTC. It yields the protein CASSIEGVPYNEQFF.

The V call is TRBV13, the J call TRBJ2-1; 10 bases map to TRBD2. The trim removed 5 bases at V and 4 bases at J, leaving 11 bases unmatched. Per germline, CDR1 PRHDT and CDR2 FYEKMQ (reference sequence). The CDR3 runs 17 residues. DNA for the CDR3: TGTGCCAGCAGCCCGAGTCCTTTAGCGGGGGGTTACAATGAGCAGTTCTTC. Its translation: CASSPSPLAGGYNEQFF.

The chain employs TRBV6-5 and TRBJ1-4; D might be TRBD1 (5 bases). CDR1 and CDR2 from the germline V gene are MNHEY and SVGAGI. Trimming took 4 bases from V and 2 from J, leaving 11 bases between them. The CDR3 is 15 residues long. The chain's CDR3 is CASSFDRGTNEKLFF. For the CDR3, the DNA is TGTGCCAGCAGTTTCGATCGGGGCACTAATGAAAAACTGTTTTTT.

This clone occurred once. The genes are TRBV7-9 and TRBJ1-3; weak D call: TRBD1 (6 bases). V was pared by 5 bases and J by 0 bases, with 17 bases between. The CDR3 is 17 amino acids. The V gene's germline CDR1 is SEHNR and CDR2 FQNEAQ (reference sequence). CDR3 nucleotide sequence: TGTGCCAGCAGCGCCCCACAGGGTCTCATCTCTGGAAACACCATATATTTT. It translates to CASSAPQGLISGNTIYF.

The chain has TRBV6-5 and TRBJ2-2, with D possibly TRBD2 on 6 matching bases. Trimming took off 7 bases at V and 7 bases at J, with 16 bases between the two ends. CDR1 is MNHEY and CDR2 is SVGAGI in the germline V gene. CDR3 length: 14 residues. The CDR3 coding sequence is TGTGCCAGCATCGAAGACGGGGGTGGCGGGGAGCTGTTTTTT. It encodes CASIEDGGGGELFF.

The CDR3 DNA reads as TGCAGCGTTGACTCGACAGGGACCATAGAAGCTTTCTTT. Its protein product is CSVDSTGTIEAFF. The chain employs TRBV29-1 and TRBJ1-1; the match to TRBD1 covers 7 bases. V lost 3 bases and J lost 8; bases outside the gene matches: 9. CDR3 size: 13 residues. Germline values: CDR1 SQVTM, CDR2 ANQGSEA. The variable domain in full, completed from reference TRBV29-1 and TRBJ1-1, reads SAVISQKPSRDICQRGTSLTIQCQVDSQVTMMFWYRQQPGQSLTLIATANQGSEATYESGFVIDKFPISRPNLTFSTLTVSNMSPEDSSIYLCSVDSTGTIEAFFGQGTRLTVV.

The chain couples TRBV7-8 to TRBJ2-5, with a tentative D call TRBD2 (6 bases). The germline gives CDR1 SGHVS, CDR2 FQNEAQ. There are 14 residues in the CDR3. V gave up 5 bases and J gave up 7 bases, with 17 bases separating them. The CDR3 sequence: CASSLRGLQGTQYF. Here the CDR3 DNA reads TGTGCCAGCAGCCTCCGGGGACTCCAGGGGACCCAGTACTTC.

The chain has TRBV5-5 and TRBJ2-7, with 9 bases that match TRBD1. The CDR3 length is 15 residues. The V segment lost 4 bases and the J segment 3 bases; nucleotides outside the gene matches: 8. CDR1 and CDR2 from the germline V gene are SGHKS and YYEKEE (reference sequence). DNA for the CDR3: TGTGCCAGCAGCCGGGACAGGGCCGCGTTCTACGAGCAGTACTTC. Translated: CASSRDRAAFYEQYF.

The chain recombines TRBV5-1 with TRBJ2-1, with 8 bases aligning to TRBD2. Per the germline V gene, CDR1 is SGHRS and CDR2 is YFSETQ. J was trimmed by 6 bases and V by 2 bases; bases with no gene match: 7. The CDR3 loop spans 15 amino acids. CDR3 bases: TGCGCCAGCAGCTTTGGCAGCGGGGGCATCAATGAGCAGTTCTTC. This encodes CASSFGSGGINEQFF.

The chain is built from TRBV5-8 and TRBJ2-7, with 9 positions matching TRBD2. Germline V gene data show CDR1 as SGHTS and CDR2 as YDEGEE. Trimming at V came to 3 bases and at J to 4 bases, leaving 8 bases not matched to a gene. CDR3 length: 15 amino acids. The CDR3 DNA reads TGTGCCAGCAGCTCACAGGGGAGCGGGAGGTACGAGCAGTACTTC. Translating it yields CASSSQGSGRYEQYF.

V usage is TRBV6-2 or TRBV6-3 and J usage is TRBJ1-5; 8 bases are a match to TRBD1. CDR1 MNHEY and CDR2 SVGEGT come from the germline V gene. The junction had 11 bases not matched to a gene; V was cut back by 5 bases and J by 5 bases. The CDR3 contains 16 residues. Written as DNA, the CDR3 is TGTGCCAGCAGTACTCCGGACAGGGTAGGATATCAGCCCCAGCATTTT. Its translation: CASSTPDRVGYQPQHF.

The V call is TRBV30, the J call TRBJ1-3, with D maybe TRBD1 (5 bases). The CDR3 spans 14 residues. The germline CDR1 and CDR2 sequences are GTSNPN and SVGIG (reference sequence). Trimming left V 1 base short and J 3 bases short, with 10 bases between. CDR3 coding DNA: TGTGCCTGGAGTGCCGGGACTCTTGGAAACACCATATATTTT. Translated: CAWSAGTLGNTIYF.

The CDR3 region is CASSFYLSQGANGYTF. CDR3 sequence (DNA): TGTGCCAGCAGCTTTTACTTGTCACAGGGGGCAAATGGCTACACCTTC. J is TRBJ1-2 and V is TRBV5-4; 9 nucleotides align to TRBD1. The CDR3 length is 16 residues. The V gene end was trimmed by 2 bases and the J gene end by 6 bases; junction bases not matched to a gene: 11. Germline V gives CDR1 SGHNT, CDR2 YYREEE (reference sequence).

V is TRBV6-2 or TRBV6-3 and J is TRBJ2-3; D gene unclear. V lost 0 bases to trimming and J lost 2 bases, with 9 bases between them. The CDR3 runs 15 residues. In germline, CDR1 is MNHEY, CDR2 SVGEGT. The chain's CDR3 is CASSYSIAPTDTQYF. The CDR3 coding sequence is TGTGCCAGCAGTTACTCGATAGCCCCCACAGATACGCAGTATTTT.

This clone was observed once. The chain employs TRBV5-4 and TRBJ2-1; 7 bases map to TRBD2. After removal of 2 bases from V and 2 bases from J, the junction contained 4 bases not matched to a gene. In germline, CDR1 is SGHNT, CDR2 YYREEE (reference sequence). This CDR3 has 15 amino acids. The CDR3 region has the DNA TGTGCCAGCAGCTTAGCGGGGCGTACCTACAATGAGCAGTTCTTC. Translated: CASSLAGRTYNEQFF.

The V and J genes are TRBV18 and TRBJ1-4; 9 nucleotides agree with TRBD1. CDR3 length: 15 amino acids. The germline V gene encodes CDR1 KGHSH and CDR2 LQKENI. The J segment lost 14 bases and the V segment lost 6 bases, leaving 16 bases of the junction unmatched. CDR3 DNA: TGTGCCAGCTCTCGTAACCCACCGGGACAGGGCGGTCTGTTTTTT. It translates to CASSRNPPGQGGLFF.

The chain carries TRBV30 and TRBJ1-6, with a tentative D call TRBD1 (5 bases). Germline loops: CDR1 GTSNPN, CDR2 SVGIG (reference sequence). Trimming removed 0 bases from V and 12 bases from J, with 12 bases in between. CDR3 size: 13 residues. CDR3 amino acids: CAWSVLGTGPLHF. The CDR3 nucleotides are TGTGCCTGGAGTGTACTGGGGACGGGACCCCTCCACTTT.

This chain connects TRBV6-5 to TRBJ1-2; D call uncertain. Germline CDR1 reads MNHEY; CDR2 reads SVGAGI. V lost 6 bases, J lost 3 bases, and 14 bases lay in between. The CDR3 is made up of 14 amino acids. The CDR3 nucleotides read TGTGCCAGCAGACCGGAGGATAGCGACTATGGCTACACCTTC. Translation: CASRPEDSDYGYTF.

This rearrangement joins TRBV21-1 to TRBJ2-7; no check of the table's D call, TRBD2, against the DNA was made. TRBV21-1 has pseudogene status. The CDR3 covers 14 residues. CDR3 DNA: TGTGCCAGCAGCCCCGCAGAGGGTTTCCACGAGCAGTACTTC. Protein: CASSPAEGFHEQYF.

The gene calls are TRBV5-1 and TRBJ1-4; 7 bases fit TRBD1. Trimming took 4 bases from V and 5 from J; bases not matched to a gene: 8. The CDR3 spans 15 residues. Looked up from germline, CDR1 is SGHRS and CDR2 is YFSETQ. CDR3: CASSPGGTANEKLFF. In nucleotides, the CDR3 is TGCGCCAGCAGCCCGGGGGGGACAGCAAATGAAAAACTGTTTTTT.

Concerning this clone itself: Other DNA sequences within the sample encode an identical CDR3. This chain uses TRBV7-9 with TRBJ2-5; D possibly corresponds to TRBD2 (6 bases). Germline V lookup: CDR1 SEHNR, CDR2 FQNEAQ (reference sequence). The CDR3 has 15 amino acids. V was pared by 1 base and J by 1 base, with 10 bases between. In DNA form, the CDR3 reads TGTGCCAGCAGCTTAGGGGGCGGGATCCAAGAGACCCAGTACTTC. Its translation: CASSLGGGIQETQYF.

The chain carries TRBV19 and TRBJ1-3; D not resolved. The CDR3 contains 14 residues. Trimming cost V 1 base and J 5 bases, with 9 bases left between them. Germline assignment: CDR1 LNHDA and CDR2 SQIVND (reference sequence). This chain's CDR3 is CASSIGGRRNTIYF. As DNA, the CDR3 is TGTGCCAGTAGTATAGGGGGTCGCCGAAACACCATATATTTT.

The chain combines TRBV6-5 with TRBJ1-5; 7 bases match TRBD1. This CDR3 is 12 amino acids long. Trimming took 8 bases from V and 2 from J; bases not matched to a gene: 0. CDR1 and CDR2 from the germline V gene are MNHEY and SVGAGI. CDR3 sequence (DNA): TGTGCCAGCCAGGGGGGCAATCAGCCCCAGCATTTT. It specifies CASQGGNQPQHF.

This chain connects TRBV30 to TRBJ2-5, with 10 nucleotides matching TRBD2. The junction had 8 bases not matched to a gene; V was cut back by 1 base and J by 3 bases. The CDR3 covers 16 residues. From germline, CDR1 is GTSNPN and CDR2 SVGIG (reference sequence). The CDR3 sequence is CAWSGGWLAGEETQYF. The CDR3 region has the DNA TGTGCCTGGAGTGGCGGTTGGCTAGCGGGGGAAGAGACCCAGTACTTC.